The present T cell receptor (beta chain) was sequenced within a study of regulatory T cells in long-lasting Graves disease. According to the study, TCR beta libraries were built with iRepertoire HTBI primers and CDR3-region Arm-PCR. MiXCR, applied by TCRdb to the multiplex PCR reads, yields one record per CDR3 protein. The table includes 520,000 or so distinct CDR3 sequences, 12% detected once. Germline loops: CDR1 MDHEN, CDR2 SYDVKM. There are 13 residues in the CDR3. V dropped 5 bases and J dropped 4 bases, with 8 bases sitting between them. In its sample, this clonotype was seen many times. As to time point: newly diagnosed GD, antithyroid drugs for less than 3 months. Extracted RNA from PBMCs served as the source of the TCR library. The same specimen was also included in a second study, on T cells in Graves' hyperthyroidism and ophthalmopathy. Turning to that study: TCR CDR3 regions were first amplified by RT-PCR with HTBI primers.

The V gene is TRBV28, the J gene TRBJ1-4, with a weak D call TRBD1 (5 bases). The starting material was peripheral blood mononuclear cells (PBMCs), obtained at new diagnosis, from a patient treated with antithyroid drugs. This receptor was identified in a woman aged 25 to 45 with Graves disease. This CDR3 reads CASSRGGNEKLFF. The CDR3 bases are TGTGCCAGCAGTAGGGGAGGTAATGAAAAACTGTTTTTT.